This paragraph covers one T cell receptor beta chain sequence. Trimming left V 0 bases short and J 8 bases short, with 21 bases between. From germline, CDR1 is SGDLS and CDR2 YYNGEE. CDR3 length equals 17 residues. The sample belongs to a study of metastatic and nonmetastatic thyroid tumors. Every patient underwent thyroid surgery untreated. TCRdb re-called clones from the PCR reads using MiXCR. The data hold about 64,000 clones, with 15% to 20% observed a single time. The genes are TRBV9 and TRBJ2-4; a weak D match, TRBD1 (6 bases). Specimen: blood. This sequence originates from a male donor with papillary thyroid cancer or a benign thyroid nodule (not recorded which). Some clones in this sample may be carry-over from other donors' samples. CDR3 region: CASSVARPGMRGYIQYF. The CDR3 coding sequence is TGTGCCAGCAGCGTAGCCCGGCCGGGGATGAGGGGGTACATTCAGTACTTC. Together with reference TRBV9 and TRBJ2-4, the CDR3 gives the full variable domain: DSGVTQTPKHLITATGQRVTLRCSPRSGDLSVYWYQQSLDQGLQFLIQYYNGEERAKGNILERFSAQQFPDLHSELNLSSLELGDSALYFCASSVARPGMRGYIQYFGAGTRLSVL.